The sequence of this T cell receptor (beta chain) was determined in a study of cytomegalovirus exposure and HLA in healthy donors. Across the study: An analysis done earlier identified 120 million or so unique TCR beta sequences from approximately 180 million T cells.

The V gene lost 2 bases and the J gene lost 7 bases, with 14 bases spanning the gap. The CDR3 is 15 amino acids. Germline V gene sequence: CDR1 MNHEY, CDR2 SVGAGI. PCR was performed using 60 Vbeta and 13 Jbeta primers. Method: immunoSEQ multiplex PCR; TCRdb's copy keeps in-frame clones and lacks some. The sample has some 170,000 clones, approximately 80% seen once. This TCR derives from a man between 35 and 55 years old in good health and CMV-seronegative. Sequences were obtained from PBMCs. The rearrangement links TRBV6-5 to TRBJ1-4, with D possibly being TRBD1 (5 bases). The CDR3 here is CASSYPTRDCEKLFF. DNA of the CDR3: TGTGCCAGCAGTTACCCGACCCGGGACTGTGAAAAACTGTTTTTT.